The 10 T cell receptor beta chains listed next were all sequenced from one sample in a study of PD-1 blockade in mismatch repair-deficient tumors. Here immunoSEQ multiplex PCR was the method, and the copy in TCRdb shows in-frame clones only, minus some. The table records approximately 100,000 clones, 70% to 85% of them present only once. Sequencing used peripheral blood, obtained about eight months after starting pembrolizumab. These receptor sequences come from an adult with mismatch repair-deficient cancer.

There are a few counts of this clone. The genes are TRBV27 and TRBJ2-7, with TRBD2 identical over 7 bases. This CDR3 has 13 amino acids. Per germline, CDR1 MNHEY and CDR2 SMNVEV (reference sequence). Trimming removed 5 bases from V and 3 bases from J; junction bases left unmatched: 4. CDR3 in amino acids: CASSRTSDYEQYF. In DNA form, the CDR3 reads TGTGCCAGCAGTCGAACTAGCGACTACGAGCAGTACTTC.

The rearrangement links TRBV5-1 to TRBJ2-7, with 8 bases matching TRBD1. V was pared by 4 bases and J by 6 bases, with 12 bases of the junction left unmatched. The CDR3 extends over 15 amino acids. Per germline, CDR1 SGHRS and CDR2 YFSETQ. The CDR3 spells CASSGMAGQVPEQYF. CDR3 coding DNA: TGCGCCAGCAGCGGTATGGCGGGACAGGTTCCCGAGCAGTACTTC.

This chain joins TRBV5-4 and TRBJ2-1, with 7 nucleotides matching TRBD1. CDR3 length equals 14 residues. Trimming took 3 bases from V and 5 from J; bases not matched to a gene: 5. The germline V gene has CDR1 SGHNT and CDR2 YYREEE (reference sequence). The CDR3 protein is CASSSDRINNEQFF. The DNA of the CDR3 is TGTGCCAGCAGCTCGGACAGGATAAACAATGAGCAGTTCTTC.

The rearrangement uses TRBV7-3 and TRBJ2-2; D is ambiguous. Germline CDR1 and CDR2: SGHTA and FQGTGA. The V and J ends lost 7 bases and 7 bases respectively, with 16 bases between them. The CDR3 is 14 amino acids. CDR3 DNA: TGTGCCAGCAACCTAATACCGGTGGGCGGGGAGCTGTTTTTT. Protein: CASNLIPVGGELFF.

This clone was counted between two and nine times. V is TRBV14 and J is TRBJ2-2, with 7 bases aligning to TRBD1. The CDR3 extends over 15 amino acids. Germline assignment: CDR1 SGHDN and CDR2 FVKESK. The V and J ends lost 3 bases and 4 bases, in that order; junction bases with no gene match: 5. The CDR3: CASSQDRLITGELFF. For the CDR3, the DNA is TGTGCCAGCAGCCAGGACAGGTTGATCACCGGGGAGCTGTTTTTT.

CDR3 in DNA: TGTGCCAGCAGCGCGGAGATGAACACTGAAGCTTTCTTT. Translated: CASSAEMNTEAFF. This sequence joins TRBV9 and TRBJ1-1; D is unclear. Germline V lookup: CDR1 SGDLS, CDR2 YYNGEE. The CDR3 has 13 residues. Trimming took off 3 bases at V and 0 bases at J, with 6 bases between the two ends.

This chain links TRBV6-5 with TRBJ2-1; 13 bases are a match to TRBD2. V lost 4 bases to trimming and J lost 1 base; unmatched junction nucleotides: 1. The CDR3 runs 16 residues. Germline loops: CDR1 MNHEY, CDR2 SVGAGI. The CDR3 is CASSSGLAGSYNEQFF. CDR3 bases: TGTGCCAGCAGTTCGGGACTAGCGGGATCCTACAATGAGCAGTTCTTC.

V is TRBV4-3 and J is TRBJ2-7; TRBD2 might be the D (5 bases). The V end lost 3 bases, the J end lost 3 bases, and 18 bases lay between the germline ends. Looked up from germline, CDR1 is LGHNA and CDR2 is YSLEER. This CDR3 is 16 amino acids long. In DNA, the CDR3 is TGCGCCAGCAGCCAGGCGACTGGAGGTTTGGACTACGAGCAGTACTTC. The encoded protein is CASSQATGGLDYEQYF.

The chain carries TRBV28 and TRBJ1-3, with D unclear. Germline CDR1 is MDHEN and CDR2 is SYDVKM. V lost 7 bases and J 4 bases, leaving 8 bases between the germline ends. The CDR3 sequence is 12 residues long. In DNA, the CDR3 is TGTGCCAGCACTCTAACAGGAAACACCATATATTTT. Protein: CASTLTGNTIYF.

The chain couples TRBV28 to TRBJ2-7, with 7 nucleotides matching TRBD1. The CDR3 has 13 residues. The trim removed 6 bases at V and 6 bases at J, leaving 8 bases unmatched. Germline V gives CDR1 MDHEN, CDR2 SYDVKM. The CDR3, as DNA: TGTGCCAGCAGCTCGGGACAGCCTCTCGAGCAGTACTTC. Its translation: CASSSGQPLEQYF.